This paragraph reports one T cell receptor (beta chain). What it binds is not known. The PCR ran on 60 Vbeta and 13 Jbeta primers. The repertoire was sequenced with immunoSEQ multiplex PCR; TCRdb's copy has only in-frame clones and lacks some. The table includes 100,000 to 150,000 clones, approximately 80% detected once. The data originate from a study of cytomegalovirus exposure and HLA in healthy donors. Study-wide points: Because they were indistinguishable, some V segments, including TRBV6-2 and TRBV6-3, were excluded.

CDR1 is LNHDA, CDR2 SQIVND, per germline (reference sequence). Trimming took off 7 bases at V and 1 base at J, with 14 bases between the two ends. The CDR3 has 15 amino acids. The TCR originated in a boy between 2 and 15 years old in good health and CMV-seronegative. The V and J genes are TRBV19 and TRBJ1-3; D is ambiguous. The sequenced sample consisted of PBMCs. This CDR3 is CASNLTRISGNTIYF. As DNA, the CDR3 is TGTGCCAGTAACCTAACTAGAATATCTGGAAACACCATATATTTT.